The present T cell receptor beta chain was sequenced within a study of CD8 T cells in Susac syndrome. Study-level points and caveats: Detection of Susac-specific public clones gave 15 to 20 in total CD8+ repertoires and about five in CD8+ TEMRA repertoires.

This clonotype has a handful of counts. Its antigen is currently unknown. Trimming cost V 5 bases and J 0 bases; bases outside gene matches: 1. Germline values: CDR1 MNHEY, CDR2 SVGAGI. The CDR3 runs 15 residues. An input of about 0.5 to 1 ug of RNA was subjected to reverse transcription using random hexamers. TCRdb re-analysed the immunoSEQ multiplex PCR reads in MiXCR, keeping a single row per CDR3 protein. The sample consists of about 85,000 distinct CDR3 sequences, 85% to 95% of them appearing once. The sample taken for sequencing was CD8+ T cells from PBMCs. This receptor was taken from a human donor with Susac syndrome. The chain employs TRBV6-5 and TRBJ2-5, with 12 bases aligning to TRBD2. The CDR3 reads CASSRTSGNQETQYF. The CDR3 region has the DNA TGTGCCAGCAGTCGGACTAGCGGGAACCAAGAGACCCAGTACTTC.